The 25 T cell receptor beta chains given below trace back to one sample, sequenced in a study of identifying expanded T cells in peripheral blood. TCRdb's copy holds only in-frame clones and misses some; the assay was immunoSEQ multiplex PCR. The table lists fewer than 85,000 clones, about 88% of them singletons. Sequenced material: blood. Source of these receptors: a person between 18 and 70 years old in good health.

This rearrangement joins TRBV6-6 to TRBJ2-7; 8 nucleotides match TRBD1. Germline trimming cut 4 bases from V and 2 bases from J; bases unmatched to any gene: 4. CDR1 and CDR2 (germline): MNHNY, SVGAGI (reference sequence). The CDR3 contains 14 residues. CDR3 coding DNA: TGTGCCAGCAGTTTGGACAGGGTGGCCTACGAGCAGTACTTC. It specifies CASSLDRVAYEQYF.

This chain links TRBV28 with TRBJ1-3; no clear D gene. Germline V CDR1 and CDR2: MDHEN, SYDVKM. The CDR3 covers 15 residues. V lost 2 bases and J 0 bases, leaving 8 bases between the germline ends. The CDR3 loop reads CASSLRVDSGNTIYF. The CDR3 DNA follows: TGTGCCAGCAGTTTAAGGGTAGACTCTGGAAACACCATATATTTT. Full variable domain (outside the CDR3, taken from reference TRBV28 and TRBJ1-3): DVKVTQSSRYLVKRTGEKVFLECVQDMDHENMFWYRQDPGLGLRLIYFSYDVKMKEKGDIPEGYSVSREKKERFSLILESASTNQTSMYLCASSLRVDSGNTIYFGEGSWLTVV.

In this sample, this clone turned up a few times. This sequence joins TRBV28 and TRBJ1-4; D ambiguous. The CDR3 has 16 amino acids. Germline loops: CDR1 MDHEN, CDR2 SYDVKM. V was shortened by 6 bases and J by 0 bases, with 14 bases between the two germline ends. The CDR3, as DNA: TGTGCCAGCAGAGTTATGACCGGGACAACTAATGAAAAACTGTTTTTT. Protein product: CASRVMTGTTNEKLFF.

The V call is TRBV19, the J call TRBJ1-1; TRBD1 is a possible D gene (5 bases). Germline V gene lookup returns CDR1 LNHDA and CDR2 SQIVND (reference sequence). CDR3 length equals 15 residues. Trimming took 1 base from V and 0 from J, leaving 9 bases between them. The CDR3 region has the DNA TGTGCCAGTAGTATAGGGGGGTTGATGAACACTGAAGCTTTCTTT. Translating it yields CASSIGGLMNTEAFF.

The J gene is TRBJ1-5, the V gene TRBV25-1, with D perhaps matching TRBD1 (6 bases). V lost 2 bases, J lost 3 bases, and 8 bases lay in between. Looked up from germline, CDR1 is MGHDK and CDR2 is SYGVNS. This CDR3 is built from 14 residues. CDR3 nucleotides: TGTGCCAGCAGTGAAACAGGGTACAATCAGCCCCAGCATTTT. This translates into CASSETGYNQPQHF.

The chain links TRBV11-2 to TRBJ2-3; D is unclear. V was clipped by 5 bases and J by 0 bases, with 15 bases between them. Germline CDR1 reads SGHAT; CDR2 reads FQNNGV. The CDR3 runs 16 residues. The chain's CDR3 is CASSPHQRRSTDTQYF. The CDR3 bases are TGTGCCAGCAGCCCGCACCAGAGACGGAGCACAGATACGCAGTATTTT.

CDR3 amino acids: CASSKGDPGTVIYGYTF. CDR3 coding DNA: TGTGCCAGCAGCAAAGGGGATCCCGGGACGGTGATCTATGGCTACACCTTC. The chain links TRBV21-1 to TRBJ1-2. TRBV21-1 is classified as a pseudogene. The CDR3 has 17 residues.

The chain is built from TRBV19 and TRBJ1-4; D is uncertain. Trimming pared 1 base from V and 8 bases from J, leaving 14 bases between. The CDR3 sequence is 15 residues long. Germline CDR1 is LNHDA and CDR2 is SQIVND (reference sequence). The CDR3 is CASSIVGGFEEKLFF. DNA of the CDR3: TGTGCCAGTAGTATAGTTGGAGGGTTCGAGGAAAAACTGTTTTTT.

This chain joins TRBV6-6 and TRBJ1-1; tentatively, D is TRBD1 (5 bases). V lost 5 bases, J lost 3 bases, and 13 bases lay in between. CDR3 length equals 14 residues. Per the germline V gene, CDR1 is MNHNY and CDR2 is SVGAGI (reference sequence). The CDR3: CASSPTGAYTEAFF. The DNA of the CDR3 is TGTGCCAGCAGTCCAACCGGGGCTTACACTGAAGCTTTCTTT.

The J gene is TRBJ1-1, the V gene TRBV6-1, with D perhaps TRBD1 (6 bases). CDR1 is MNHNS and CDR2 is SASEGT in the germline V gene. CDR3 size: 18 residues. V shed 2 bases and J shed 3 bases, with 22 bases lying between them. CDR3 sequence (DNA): TGTGCCAGCAGTGAAAGCGGGTTTGTCGACAGGATATACACTGAAGCTTTCTTT. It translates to CASSESGFVDRIYTEAFF.

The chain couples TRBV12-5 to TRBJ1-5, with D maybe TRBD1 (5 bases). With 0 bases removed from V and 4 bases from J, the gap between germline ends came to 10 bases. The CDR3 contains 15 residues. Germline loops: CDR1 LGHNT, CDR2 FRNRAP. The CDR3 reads CASGLVRGGNQPQHF. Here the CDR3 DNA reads TGTGCTAGTGGTTTGGTAAGGGGTGGGAATCAGCCCCAGCATTTT.

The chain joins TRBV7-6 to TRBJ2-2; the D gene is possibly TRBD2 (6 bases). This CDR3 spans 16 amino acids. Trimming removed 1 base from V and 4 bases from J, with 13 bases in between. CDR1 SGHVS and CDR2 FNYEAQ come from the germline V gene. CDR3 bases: TGTGCCAGCAGCTTAGGAAGGGGAGCGGGCACCGGGGAGCTGTTTTTT. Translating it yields CASSLGRGAGTGELFF.

The CDR3 sequence is CASSSQGSQPQHF. CDR3 nucleotides: TGTGCCAGCAGCTCTCAGGGAAGTCAGCCCCAGCATTTT. The gene calls are TRBV7-2 and TRBJ1-5; possibly TRBD1 for D (5 bases). Germline CDR1 SGHTA, CDR2 FQGNSA. Trimming took 4 bases from V and 6 from J, leaving 10 bases between them. CDR3 length equals 13 residues.

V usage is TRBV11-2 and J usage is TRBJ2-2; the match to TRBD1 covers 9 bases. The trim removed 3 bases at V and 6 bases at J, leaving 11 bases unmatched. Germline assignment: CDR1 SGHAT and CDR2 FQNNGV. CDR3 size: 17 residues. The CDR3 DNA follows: TGTGCCAGCAGCTTGTCACCGGGACAGGGTTGGTCCGGGGAGCTGTTTTTT. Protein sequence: CASSLSPGQGWSGELFF.

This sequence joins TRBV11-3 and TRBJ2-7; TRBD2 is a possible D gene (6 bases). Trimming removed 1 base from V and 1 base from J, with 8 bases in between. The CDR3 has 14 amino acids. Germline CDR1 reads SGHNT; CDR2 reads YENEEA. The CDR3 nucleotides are TGTGCCAGCAGCTTAGCGGGAGAATCCTACGAGCAGTACTTC. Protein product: CASSLAGESYEQYF.

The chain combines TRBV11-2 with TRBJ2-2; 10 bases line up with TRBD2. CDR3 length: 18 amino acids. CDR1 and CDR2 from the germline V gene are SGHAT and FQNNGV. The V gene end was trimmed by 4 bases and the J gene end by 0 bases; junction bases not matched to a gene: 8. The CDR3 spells CASSSILAGGSNTGELFF. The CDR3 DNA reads TGTGCCAGCAGCTCCATATTAGCGGGGGGATCGAACACCGGGGAGCTGTTTTTT.

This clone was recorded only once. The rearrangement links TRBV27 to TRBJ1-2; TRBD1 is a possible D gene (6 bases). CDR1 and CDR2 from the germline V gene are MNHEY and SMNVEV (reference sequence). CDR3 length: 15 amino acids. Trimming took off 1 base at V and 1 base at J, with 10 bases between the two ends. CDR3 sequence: CASSLWGQNNYGYTF. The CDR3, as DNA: TGTGCCAGCAGTTTATGGGGACAAAATAACTATGGCTACACCTTC.

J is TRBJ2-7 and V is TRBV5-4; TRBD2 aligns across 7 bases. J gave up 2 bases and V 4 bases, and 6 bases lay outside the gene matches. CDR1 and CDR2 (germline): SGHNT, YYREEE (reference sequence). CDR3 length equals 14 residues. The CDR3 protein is CASSQGAGTYEQYF. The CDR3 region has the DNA TGTGCCAGCAGCCAAGGAGCGGGAACCTACGAGCAGTACTTC.

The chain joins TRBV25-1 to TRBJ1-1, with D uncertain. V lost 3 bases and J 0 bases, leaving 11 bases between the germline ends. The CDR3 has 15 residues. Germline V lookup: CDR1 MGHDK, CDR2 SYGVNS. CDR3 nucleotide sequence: TGTGCCAGCAGTGACTTGACATCAATGAACACTGAAGCTTTCTTT. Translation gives CASSDLTSMNTEAFF. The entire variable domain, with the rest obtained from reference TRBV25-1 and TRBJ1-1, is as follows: EADIYQTPRYLVIGTGKKITLECSQTMGHDKMYWYQQDPGMELHLIHYSYGVNSTEKGDLSSESTVSRIRTEHFPLTLESARPSHTSQYLCASSDLTSMNTEAFFGQGTRLTVV.

CDR3 DNA: TGCGCCAGCAGCCTAGCGGGGGACTCCTACGAGCAGTACTTC. This sequence encodes CASSLAGDSYEQYF. The chain links TRBV10-2 to TRBJ2-7; 10 bases match TRBD2. J was trimmed by 0 bases and V by 6 bases; bases with no gene match: 2. The CDR3 has 14 residues. Per the germline V gene, CDR1 is WSHSY and CDR2 is SAAADI.

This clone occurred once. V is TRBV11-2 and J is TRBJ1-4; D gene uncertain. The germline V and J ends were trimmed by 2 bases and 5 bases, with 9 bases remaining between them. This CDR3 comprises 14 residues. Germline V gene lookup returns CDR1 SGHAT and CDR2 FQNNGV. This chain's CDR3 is CASSLRPRNEKLFF. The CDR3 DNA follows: TGTGCCAGCAGCTTAAGACCAAGAAATGAAAAACTGTTTTTT.

Here the CDR3 reads CASSSAGTGGVGTQYF. CDR3 DNA sequence: TGCGCCAGCAGCTCGGCCGGGACAGGGGGCGTAGGGACCCAGTACTTC. The J gene is TRBJ2-5, the V gene TRBV5-1, with 12 bases aligning to TRBD1. The J segment lost 7 bases and the V segment lost 3 bases, leaving 10 bases of the junction unmatched. Germline CDR1 SGHRS, CDR2 YFSETQ. The CDR3 sequence is 16 residues long.

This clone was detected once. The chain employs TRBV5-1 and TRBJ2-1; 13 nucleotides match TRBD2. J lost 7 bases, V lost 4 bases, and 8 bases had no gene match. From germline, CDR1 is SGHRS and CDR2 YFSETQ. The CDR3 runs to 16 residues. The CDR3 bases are TGCGCCAGCAGCACGTGGGGGACTAGCGGGACAAATGAGCAGTTCTTC. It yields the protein CASSTWGTSGTNEQFF.

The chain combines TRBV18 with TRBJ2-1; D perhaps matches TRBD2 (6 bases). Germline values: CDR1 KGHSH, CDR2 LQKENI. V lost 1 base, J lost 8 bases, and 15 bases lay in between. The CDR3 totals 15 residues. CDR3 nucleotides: TGTGCCAGCTCACCACTGTCGGGAGAATTTCATGAGCAGTTCTTC. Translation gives CASSPLSGEFHEQFF.

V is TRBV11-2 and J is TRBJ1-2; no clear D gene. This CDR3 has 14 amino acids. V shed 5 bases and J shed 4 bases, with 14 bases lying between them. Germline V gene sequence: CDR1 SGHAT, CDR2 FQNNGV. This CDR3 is CASSPNSLSYGYTF. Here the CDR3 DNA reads TGTGCCAGCAGCCCAAACAGCCTCTCCTATGGCTACACCTTC.